Presented here are 17 T cell receptor beta chains from one specimen sequenced in a study of beta chain features in type 1 diabetes. What was sequenced were expressed TCRB transcripts, since all of the isolated RNA had been reverse transcribed. Assay: immunoSEQ multiplex PCR; the TCRdb copy retains only in-frame clones and omits some. The sample lists approximately 250,000 clones, around 10% seen once, with about 0.037% in the top ten. Source material: naive CD4+ T cells from blood. The receptor source for this set is a woman aged 18-29 years in good health.

J is TRBJ2-5 and V is TRBV2; 10 bases match TRBD1. Gene TRBJ2-7 matches the end of the DNA better, so the J call may be wrong. The CDR3 totals 13 residues. The V gene's germline CDR1 is SNHLY and CDR2 FYNNEI. CDR3 sequence reads: CASKTGGFYEQYF. The CDR3 bases are TGTGCCAGTAAGACAGGGGGCTTCTACGAGCAGTACTTC.

The chain links TRBV7-6 to TRBJ1-2, with 9 bases identical to TRBD1. The CDR3 sequence is 13 residues long. Trimming cost V 3 bases and J 8 bases; bases outside gene matches: 4. Per germline, CDR1 SGHVS and CDR2 FNYEAQ. CDR3 protein: CASSFGTGKGYTF. CDR3 coding DNA: TGTGCCAGCAGCTTCGGGACAGGGAAAGGCTACACCTTC.

This rearrangement joins TRBV18 to TRBJ2-7, with 10 bases identical to TRBD2. CDR1 KGHSH and CDR2 LQKENI come from the germline V gene. The CDR3 has 17 amino acids. V was pared by 2 bases and J by 0 bases, with 7 bases of the junction left unmatched. The CDR3 DNA reads TGTGCCAGCTCACCATATCCTAGCGGGAGCTACTCCTACGAGCAGTACTTC. Translation gives CASSPYPSGSYSYEQYF.

This clone came up a few times. The chain has TRBV7-9 and TRBJ2-7, with 16 positions matching TRBD2. Germline loops: CDR1 SEHNR, CDR2 FQNEAQ (reference sequence). The CDR3 has 18 residues. With V trimmed by 5 bases and J by 4 bases, 11 bases remained unmatched. CDR3 sequence reads: CASSPSPGLAGGPYEQYF. In nucleotides, the CDR3 is TGTGCCAGCAGCCCGTCTCCGGGACTAGCGGGAGGGCCTTACGAGCAGTACTTC.

The V call is TRBV5-1, the J call TRBJ2-5, with TRBD2 identical over 12 bases. The V segment lost 4 bases and the J segment 5 bases; nucleotides outside the gene matches: 9. From germline, CDR1 is SGHRS and CDR2 YFSETQ. The CDR3 sequence is 16 residues long. The CDR3 DNA follows: TGCGCCAGCAGCATACCTAGACTAGCGGGGGTCGAGACCCAGTACTTC. As protein: CASSIPRLAGVETQYF.

The chain combines TRBV5-1 with TRBJ2-3, with TRBD2 matching 12 bases. The germline CDR1 and CDR2 sequences are SGHRS and YFSETQ. This CDR3 spans 17 amino acids. V shed 0 bases, J shed 0 bases, and the junction held 2 bases outside the gene matches. CDR3 sequence (DNA): TGCGCCAGCAGCTTGGGACTAGCGGGGGCTAGCACAGATACGCAGTATTTT. It codes for CASSLGLAGASTDTQYF.

The chain couples TRBV13 to TRBJ1-1, with 10 positions matching TRBD1. CDR1 PRHDT and CDR2 FYEKMQ come from the germline V gene (reference sequence). The CDR3 consists of 19 residues. V dropped 2 bases and J dropped 1; count of bases not matched to a gene: 13. CDR3 in DNA: TGTGCCAGCAGCTTAAGGATCGACAGGGGGCTACTTGGGAACACTGAAGCTTTCTTT. Translating gives CASSLRIDRGLLGNTEAFF.

This clone came up a few times. The chain joins TRBV7-9 to TRBJ1-6; the D is unclear. CDR1 SEHNR and CDR2 FQNEAQ come from the germline V gene (reference sequence). Trimming pared 5 bases from V and 8 bases from J, leaving 10 bases between. This CDR3 is built from 13 residues. CDR3 protein: CASSTTRDSPLHF. CDR3 DNA sequence: TGTGCCAGCAGCACAACGCGGGATTCACCCCTCCACTTT.

This clone was observed a handful of times. This chain uses TRBV30 with TRBJ1-5; TRBD1 agrees at 7 bases. This CDR3 comprises 15 residues. Germline trimming cut 1 base from V and 0 bases from J; bases unmatched to any gene: 3. CDR1 and CDR2 from the germline V gene are GTSNPN and SVGIG (reference sequence). The DNA for the CDR3 is TGTGCCTGGAGTGAGGACAGGTTTAGCAATCAGCCCCAGCATTTT. It translates to CAWSEDRFSNQPQHF.

The chain combines TRBV10-3 with TRBJ2-5; 7 nucleotides line up with TRBD1. Germline trimming cut 3 bases from V and 7 bases from J; bases unmatched to any gene: 11. Per the germline V gene, CDR1 is ENHRY and CDR2 is SYGVKD. CDR3 length equals 15 residues. CDR3 in amino acids: CAISDPTGLVGTQYF. In DNA form, the CDR3 reads TGTGCCATCAGTGACCCGACAGGGCTAGTCGGGACCCAGTACTTC.

This clone showed up just a few times. V usage is TRBV6-5 and J usage is TRBJ2-7; 9 bases are a match to TRBD1. The V gene's germline CDR1 is MNHEY and CDR2 SVGAGI. With 2 bases clipped from V and 4 bases from J, the junction kept 3 bases outside the gene matches. This CDR3 contains 14 residues. The DNA for the CDR3 is TGTGCCAGCAGTTACCGGGACAGGGCTTACGAGCAGTACTTC. Translation: CASSYRDRAYEQYF.

This clone was recorded a few times. The CDR3 DNA reads TGTGCCATCAGTGCGGGGGGGAACACAGATACGCAGTATTTT. Amino acids: CAISAGGNTDTQYF. The chain is built from TRBV10-3 and TRBJ2-3, with TRBD2 matching 8 bases. The length of the CDR3 is 14 residues. V trimming: 4 bases; J trimming: 2 bases; junction bases outside the gene matches: 2. Germline CDR1 and CDR2: ENHRY and SYGVKD.

The table lists this clone with a few counts. The rearrangement uses TRBV6-5 and TRBJ2-1; TRBD2 aligns across 7 bases. The CDR3 has 14 residues. Germline trimming cut 7 bases from V and 9 bases from J; bases unmatched to any gene: 12. CDR1 is MNHEY, CDR2 SVGAGI, per germline. CDR3 amino acids: CASNQGRGVGEQFF. In nucleotides, the CDR3 is TGTGCCAGCAACCAGGGACGGGGGGTCGGTGAGCAGTTCTTC.

This clone was detected a few times. V gene TRBV30 combines with J gene TRBJ2-1; 10 bases match TRBD1. Germline trimming cut 7 bases from V and 2 bases from J; bases unmatched to any gene: 14. This CDR3 has 17 amino acids. Germline assignment: CDR1 GTSNPN and CDR2 SVGIG (reference sequence). The CDR3 DNA is TGTGCCTCGACTATCCCGGGACAGGGGTTCGCCTACAATGAGCAGTTCTTC. Protein sequence: CASTIPGQGFAYNEQFF.

This chain connects TRBV7-2 to TRBJ2-7; 11 bases fit TRBD2. The CDR3 has 17 amino acids. Germline-derived CDR1 and CDR2 are SGHTA and FQGNSA. Trimming cost V 4 bases and J 0 bases; bases outside gene matches: 8. The CDR3 loop reads CASSSELGTSGSYEQYF. The CDR3, as DNA: TGTGCCAGCAGCTCCGAATTGGGGACTAGCGGCTCCTACGAGCAGTACTTC.

This clone occurred a few times. The V call is TRBV6-5, the J call TRBJ2-7; 11 nucleotides line up with TRBD2. The CDR3 contains 14 residues. Germline CDR1 reads MNHEY; CDR2 reads SVGAGI. J was trimmed by 3 bases and V by 5 bases; bases with no gene match: 3. This CDR3 is CASSTSGRRYEQYF. DNA for the CDR3: TGTGCCAGCAGTACTAGCGGGAGACGCTACGAGCAGTACTTC.

This clone has at least ten counts. V is TRBV5-4 and J is TRBJ2-5; 8 positions match TRBD1. Germline V gives CDR1 SGHNT, CDR2 YYREEE (reference sequence). The V and J ends lost 4 bases and 4 bases, in that order; junction bases with no gene match: 9. The CDR3 runs to 15 residues. CDR3 region: CASSHGQGRGETQYF. DNA of the CDR3: TGTGCCAGCAGCCACGGACAGGGAAGAGGAGAGACCCAGTACTTC. The whole variable domain, filled in from reference TRBV5-4 and TRBJ2-5, reads ETGVTQSPTHLIKTRGQQVTLRCSSQSGHNTVSWYQQALGQGPQFIFQYYREEENGRGNFPPRFSGLQFPNYSSELNVNALELDDSALYLCASSHGQGRGETQYFGPGTRLLVL.